This record looks at one T cell receptor (beta chain) sequence and its context. The antigen is unknown. Some clones are missing from TCRdb's copy, which holds only in-frame ones; the method was immunoSEQ multiplex PCR. The table shows about 28,000 clones, with around nine tenths occurring only once. This sample was taken from a study of OX40 agonist ivuxolimab in advanced cancers. Study-wide results and limits: Antigen specificity of clonally expanded peripheral T cells was not established.

Germline V gene sequence: CDR1 LNHDA, CDR2 SQIVND (reference sequence). Trimming pared 5 bases from V and 0 bases from J, leaving 19 bases between. The CDR3 sequence is 17 residues long. The sequence came from an adult with an advanced solid tumor such as melanoma, head and neck, liver or kidney cancer. This sequence joins TRBV19 and TRBJ1-2; D may be TRBD1 (5 bases). Sequencing was performed on CD4+ or CD8+ T cells sorted from blood, taken in a trial of the OX40 agonist ivuxolimab. The CDR3 DNA follows: TGTGCCAGTAGTCGTGGCGGACAACCGGGACCTAACTATGGCTACACCTTC. It specifies CASSRGGQPGPNYGYTF.